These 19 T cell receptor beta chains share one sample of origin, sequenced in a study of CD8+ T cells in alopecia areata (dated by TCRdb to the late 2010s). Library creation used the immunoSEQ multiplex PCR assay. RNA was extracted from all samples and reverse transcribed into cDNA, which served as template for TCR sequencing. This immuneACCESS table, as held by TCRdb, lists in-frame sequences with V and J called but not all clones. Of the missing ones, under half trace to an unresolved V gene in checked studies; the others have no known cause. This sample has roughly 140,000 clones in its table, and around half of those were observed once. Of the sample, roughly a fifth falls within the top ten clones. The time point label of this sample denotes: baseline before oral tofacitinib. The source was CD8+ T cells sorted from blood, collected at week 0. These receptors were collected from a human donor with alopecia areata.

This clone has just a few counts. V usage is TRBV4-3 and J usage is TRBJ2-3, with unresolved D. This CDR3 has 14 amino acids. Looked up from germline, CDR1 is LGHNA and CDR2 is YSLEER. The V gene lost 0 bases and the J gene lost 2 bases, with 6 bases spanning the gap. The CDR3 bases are TGCGCCAGCAGCCAAGATCTAACCACAGATACGCAGTATTTT. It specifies CASSQDLTTDTQYF.

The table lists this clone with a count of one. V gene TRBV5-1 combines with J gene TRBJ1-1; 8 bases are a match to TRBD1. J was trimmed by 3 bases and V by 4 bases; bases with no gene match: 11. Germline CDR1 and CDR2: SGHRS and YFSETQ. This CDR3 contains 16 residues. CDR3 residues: CASSARQGSRYTEAFF. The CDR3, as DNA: TGCGCCAGCAGCGCCCGACAGGGGTCCAGGTACACTGAAGCTTTCTTT.

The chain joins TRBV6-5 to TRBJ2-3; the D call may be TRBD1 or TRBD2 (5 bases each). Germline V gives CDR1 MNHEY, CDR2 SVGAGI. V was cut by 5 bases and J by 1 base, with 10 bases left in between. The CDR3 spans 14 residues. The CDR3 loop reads CASSPSGRTDTQYF. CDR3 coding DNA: TGTGCCAGCAGTCCCTCGGGGCGCACAGATACGCAGTATTTT.

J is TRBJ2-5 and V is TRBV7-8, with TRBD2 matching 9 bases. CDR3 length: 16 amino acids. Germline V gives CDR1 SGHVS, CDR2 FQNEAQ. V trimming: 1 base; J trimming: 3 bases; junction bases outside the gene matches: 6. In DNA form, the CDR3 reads TGTGCCAGCAGCTTAGTTGCGGGGGGGCGAGAAGAGACCCAGTACTTC. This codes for CASSLVAGGREETQYF.

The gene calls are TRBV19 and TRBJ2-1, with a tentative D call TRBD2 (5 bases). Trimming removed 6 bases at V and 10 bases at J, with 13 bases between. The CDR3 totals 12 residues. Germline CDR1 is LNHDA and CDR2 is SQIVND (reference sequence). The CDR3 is CASRYSREEQFF. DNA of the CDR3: TGTGCCAGTAGATATAGCCGGGAAGAGCAGTTCTTC.

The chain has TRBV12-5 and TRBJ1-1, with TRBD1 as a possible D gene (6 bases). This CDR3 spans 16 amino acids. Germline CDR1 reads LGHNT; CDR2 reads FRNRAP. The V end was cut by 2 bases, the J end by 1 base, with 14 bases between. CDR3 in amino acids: CASGLFDRRQNTEAFF. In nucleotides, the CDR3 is TGTGCTAGTGGTTTGTTCGACAGGCGTCAGAACACTGAAGCTTTCTTT.

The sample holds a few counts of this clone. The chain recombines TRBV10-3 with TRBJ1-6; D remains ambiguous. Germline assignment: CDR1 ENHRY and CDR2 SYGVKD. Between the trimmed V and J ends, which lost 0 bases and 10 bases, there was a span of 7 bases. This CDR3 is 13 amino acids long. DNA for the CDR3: TGTGCCATCAGTGAGTCGATTGGGTCACCCCTCCACTTT. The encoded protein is CAISESIGSPLHF.

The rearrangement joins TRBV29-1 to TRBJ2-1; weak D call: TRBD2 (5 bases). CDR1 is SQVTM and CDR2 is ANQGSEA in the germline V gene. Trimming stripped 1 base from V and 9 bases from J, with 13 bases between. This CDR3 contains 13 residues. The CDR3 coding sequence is TGCAGCGTTGAAGTCGCGGAAGAGGGTGAGCAGTTCTTC. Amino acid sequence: CSVEVAEEGEQFF.

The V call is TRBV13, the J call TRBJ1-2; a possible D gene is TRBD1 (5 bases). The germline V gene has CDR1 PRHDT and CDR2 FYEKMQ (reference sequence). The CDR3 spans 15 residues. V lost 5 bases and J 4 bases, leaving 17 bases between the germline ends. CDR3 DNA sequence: TGTGCCAGCAGCGCTCTACAGGACCTCGGCTATGGCTACACCTTC. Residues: CASSALQDLGYGYTF.

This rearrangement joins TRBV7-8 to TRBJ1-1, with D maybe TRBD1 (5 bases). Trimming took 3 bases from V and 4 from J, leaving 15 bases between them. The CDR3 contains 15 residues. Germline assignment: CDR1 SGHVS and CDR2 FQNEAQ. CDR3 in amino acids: CASSLGQGGITEAFF. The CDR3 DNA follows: TGTGCCAGCAGCTTGGGGCAGGGAGGCATCACTGAAGCTTTCTTT.

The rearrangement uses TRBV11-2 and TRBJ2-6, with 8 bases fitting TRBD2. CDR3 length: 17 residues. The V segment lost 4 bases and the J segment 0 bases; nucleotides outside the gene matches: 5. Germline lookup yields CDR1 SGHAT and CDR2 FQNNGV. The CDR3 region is CASSSGGPPSGANVLTF. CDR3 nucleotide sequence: TGTGCCAGCAGCTCGGGGGGGCCACCCTCTGGGGCCAACGTCCTGACTTTC.

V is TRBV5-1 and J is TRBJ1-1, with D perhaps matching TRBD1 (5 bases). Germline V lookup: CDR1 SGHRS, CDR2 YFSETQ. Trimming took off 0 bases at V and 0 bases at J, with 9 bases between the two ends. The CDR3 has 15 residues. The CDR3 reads CASSLAGVMNTEAFF. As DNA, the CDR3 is TGCGCCAGCAGCTTGGCGGGGGTCATGAACACTGAAGCTTTCTTT.

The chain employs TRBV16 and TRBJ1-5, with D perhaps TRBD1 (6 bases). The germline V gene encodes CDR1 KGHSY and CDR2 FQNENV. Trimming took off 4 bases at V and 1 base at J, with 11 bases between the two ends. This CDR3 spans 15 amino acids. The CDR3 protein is CASSLTGSSNQPQHF. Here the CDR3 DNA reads TGTGCCAGCAGCCTAACAGGGTCCAGCAATCAGCCCCAGCATTTT.

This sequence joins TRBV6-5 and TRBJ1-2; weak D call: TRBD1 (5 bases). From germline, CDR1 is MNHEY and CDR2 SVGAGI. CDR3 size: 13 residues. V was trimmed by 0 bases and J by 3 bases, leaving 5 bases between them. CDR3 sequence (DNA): TGTGCCAGCAGTTACTCGGGGGACTATGGCTACACCTTC. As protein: CASSYSGDYGYTF.

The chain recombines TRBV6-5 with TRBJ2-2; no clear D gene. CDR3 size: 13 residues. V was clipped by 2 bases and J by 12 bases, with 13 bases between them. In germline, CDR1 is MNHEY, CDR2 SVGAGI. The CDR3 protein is CASSYRTGAKLFF. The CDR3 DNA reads TGTGCCAGCAGTTACCGGACCGGTGCTAAGCTGTTTTTT.

Here the CDR3 DNA reads TGTGCCAGCAGGCCCCCCGGGGGCCGCACAGATACGCAGTATTTT. It encodes CASRPPGGRTDTQYF. The chain recombines TRBV7-9 with TRBJ2-3; either TRBD1 or TRBD2 may fit D (6 bases each). V lost 6 bases, J lost 1 base, and 14 bases lay in between. The V gene's germline CDR1 is SEHNR and CDR2 FQNEAQ (reference sequence). The CDR3 has 15 amino acids.

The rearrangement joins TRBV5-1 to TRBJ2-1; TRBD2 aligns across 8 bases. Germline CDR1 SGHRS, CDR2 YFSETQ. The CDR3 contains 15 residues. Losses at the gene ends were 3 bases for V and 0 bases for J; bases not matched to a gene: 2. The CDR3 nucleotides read TGCGCCAGCAGCTACCGGGGGGGCTCCTACAATGAGCAGTTCTTC. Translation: CASSYRGGSYNEQFF.

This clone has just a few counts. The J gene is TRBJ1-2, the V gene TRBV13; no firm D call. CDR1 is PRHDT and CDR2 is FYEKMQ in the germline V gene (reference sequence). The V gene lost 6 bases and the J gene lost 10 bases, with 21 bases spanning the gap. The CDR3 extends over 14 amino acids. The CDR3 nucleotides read TGTGCCAGCAGGAGCCACGAGGGTCGGCCAGACTACACCTTC. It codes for CASRSHEGRPDYTF.

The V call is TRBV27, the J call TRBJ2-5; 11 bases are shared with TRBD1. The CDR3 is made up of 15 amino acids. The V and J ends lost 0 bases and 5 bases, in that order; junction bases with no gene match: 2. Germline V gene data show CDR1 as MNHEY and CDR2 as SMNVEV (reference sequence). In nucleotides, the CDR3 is TGTGCCAGCAGTTTATCGGGACAGGGGGACGAGACCCAGTACTTC. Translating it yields CASSLSGQGDETQYF.